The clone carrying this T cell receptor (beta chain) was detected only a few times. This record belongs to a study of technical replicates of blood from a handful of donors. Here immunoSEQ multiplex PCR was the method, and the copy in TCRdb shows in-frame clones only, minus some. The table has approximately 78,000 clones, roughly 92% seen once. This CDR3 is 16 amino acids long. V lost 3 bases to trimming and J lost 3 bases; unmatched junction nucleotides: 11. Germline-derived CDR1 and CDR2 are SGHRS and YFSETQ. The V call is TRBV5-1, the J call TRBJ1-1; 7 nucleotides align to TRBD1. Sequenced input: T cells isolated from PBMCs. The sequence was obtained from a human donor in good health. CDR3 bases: TGCGCCAGCAGCTACCGACAGGGCATAGGCGACACTGAAGCTTTCTTT. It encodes CASSYRQGIGDTEAFF.